A selection of T cell receptor beta chains follows, all from one sample in a study of T cells in Graves' hyperthyroidism and ophthalmopathy. TCRdb analysed the multiplex PCR reads with MiXCR anew, one entry per CDR3 protein. The table has some 500,000 distinct CDR3 sequences, roughly 24% seen once. What was sequenced was blood. These receptors came from a young woman with Graves' ophthalmopathy. Both conserved end residues are part of each CDR3. A D gene is named only where the DNA matches it firmly. Some rows have no size entry. The others give once, few or many, or a class for an expanded clone.

J gene | D gene | clone size | V gene | CDR3 DNA | CDR3 protein
TRBJ1-6 | - | - | TRBV7-3 | TGTGCCAGCAGCCCCGAGGGCAGGGTTGGTTCACCCCTCCACTTT | CASSPEGRVGSPLHF
TRBJ1-3 | - | many | TRBV6-5 | TGTGCCAGCAGTCTACAACCAAGCTCTGGAAACACCATATATTTT | CASSLQPSSGNTIYF
TRBJ1-1 | TRBD1 | - | TRBV5-4 | TGTGCCAGCAGCTTGGGTCAGGGGGTTCTAATGAACACTGAAGCTTTCTTT | CASSLGQGVLMNTEAFF
TRBJ2-7 | - | few | TRBV6-5 | TGTGCCAGCAGTTATGCGACAGGTTACTACGAGCAGTACTTC | CASSYATGYYEQYF
TRBJ1-2 | - | many | TRBV2 | TGTGCCAGCAGTGAGAACTACTATGGCTACACCTTC | CASSENYYGYTF
TRBJ1-1 | - | - | TRBV6-1 | TGTGCCAGCAGCACTCCAGGGAGCAGGACTGAAGCTTTCTTT | CASSTPGSRTEAFF
TRBJ1-5 | - | - | TRBV3-1 | TGTGCCAGCAGCCAAGATTGGGGGCCGGGTCAGCCCCAGCATTTT | CASSQDWGPGQPQHF
TRBJ1-1 | - | - | TRBV10-3 | TGTGCCATCAGTGTTGGACAGAAGTGGACTGAAGCTTTCTTT | CAISVGQKWTEAFF
TRBJ1-5 | - | - | TRBV7-8 | TGTGCCAGCGGCAGACAGAAGAATCAGCCCCAGCATTTT | CASGRQKNQPQHF
TRBJ2-3 | - | few | TRBV10-3 | TGTGCCACCCATCCGGGGGGCCCGAGCACAGATACGCAGTATTTT | CATHPGGPSTDTQYF
TRBJ2-7 | - | many | TRBV25-1 | TGTGCCAGCAGCGCCCGGGGCCACGAGCAGTACTTC | CASSARGHEQYF
TRBJ2-7 | TRBD2 | many | TRBV28 | TGTGCCAGCAGTCCGATCGGGACTAGCCACTACGAGCAGTACTTC | CASSPIGTSHYEQYF
TRBJ2-7 | - | many | TRBV6-2/TRBV6-3 | TGTGCCAGCGAGGATCGTCAGGGGTCCTACGAGCAGTACTTC | CASEDRQGSYEQYF
TRBJ2-5 | TRBD1 | - | TRBV27 | TGTGCCAGCAGGCAACAGGGGGCTGGAGAGACCCAGTACTTC | CASRQQGAGETQYF
TRBJ1-6 | - | many | TRBV11-2 | TGTGCCAGCAGCTTCTTCGGGAGCTCCTATAATTCACCCCTCCACTTT | CASSFFGSSYNSPLHF
TRBJ2-7 | - | - | TRBV7-9 | TGTGCCAGCAGCCCTACCAAGGGCTACGAGCAGTACTTC | CASSPTKGYEQYF
TRBJ2-5 | TRBD1 | many | TRBV7-9 | TGTGCCAGCAGCTTAGGAGGGGCAGGGGGAGAGACCCAGTACTTC | CASSLGGAGGETQYF
TRBJ2-7 | - | many | TRBV29-1 | TGCAGCGTTGAAGGCGCAGGGTCTCTCTACGAGCAGTACTTC | CSVEGAGSLYEQYF
TRBJ1-5 | - | few | TRBV12-3/TRBV12-4 | TGTGCCAGCAGTTTGCTTCAGCCCCAGCATTTT | CASSLLQPQHF
TRBJ1-2 | - | - | TRBV28 | TGTGCCAGCACCGGGCAGGGAAGCTATGGCTACACCTTC | CASTGQGSYGYTF
TRBJ2-7 | - | - | TRBV3-1 | TGTGCCAGCAGCCAAAGCGAGGGTATATACGAGCAGTACTTC | CASSQSEGIYEQYF
TRBJ2-5 | TRBD2 | many | TRBV6-2/TRBV6-3 | TGTGCCAGCAGCCGCGAGGGGCGGGGGATAGGGACCCAGTACTTC | CASSREGRGIGTQYF
TRBJ1-2 | TRBD1 | many | TRBV28 | TGTGCCAGCAGAAGACCATCGGGACAGGGGGACTATGGCTACACCTTC | CASRRPSGQGDYGYTF
TRBJ2-7 | TRBD1 | - | TRBV6-1 | TGTGCCAGCAGTGACAGGGGGACAGGGTCGTCTTACGAGCAGTACTTC | CASSDRGTGSSYEQYF
TRBJ2-7 | TRBD1 | - | TRBV28 | TGTGCCAGCAGCCCTCGACAGGGCAACTACGAGCAGTACTTC | CASSPRQGNYEQYF
TRBJ2-7 | - | few | TRBV7-2 | TGTGCCAGCAGCTTAGTCCCTTTCGGGGTTTACGAGCAGTACTTC | CASSLVPFGVYEQYF
TRBJ1-6 | TRBD1 | - | TRBV12-3/TRBV12-4 | TGTGCCAGCACTTTGACAGGGGGGAATTCACCCCTCCACTTT | CASTLTGGNSPLHF
TRBJ1-2 | - | - | TRBV9 | TGTGCCAGCAGCTCGGCGGCGCGCGATGGCTACACCTTC | CASSSAARDGYTF
TRBJ1-5 | TRBD1 | few | TRBV15 | TGTGCCACCAGCAGGGACAGGGTTGGCCAGCCCCAGCATTTT | CATSRDRVGQPQHF
TRBJ2-7 | TRBD1 | many | TRBV7-9 | TGTGCCAGCAGCGGGACAGGGATGGAGCAGTACTTC | CASSGTGMEQYF
TRBJ1-1 | - | - | TRBV6-2/TRBV6-3 | TGTGCCAGCAGTTACGGAGGGGTTGTGAACACTGAAGCTTTCTTT | CASSYGGVVNTEAFF
TRBJ2-7 | - | many | TRBV6-5 | TGTGCCAGCAGTTACGTCAGGAGCTCCTACGAGCAGTACTTC | CASSYVRSSYEQYF
TRBJ2-5 | - | - | TRBV9 | TGTGCCAGCAGCGCAACACGTCAAGAGACCCAGTACTTC | CASSATRQETQYF
TRBJ2-7 | - | few | TRBV13 | TGTGCCAGCAACTTAGGTAGGCAGGCTTACGAGCAGTACTTC | CASNLGRQAYEQYF
TRBJ2-2 | TRBD2 | many | TRBV12-3/TRBV12-4 | TGTGCCAGCACCAAGGGAGGCGGGGGGGCGAACACCGGGGAGCTGTTTTTT | CASTKGGGGANTGELFF
TRBJ2-2 | TRBD1 | - | TRBV12-3/TRBV12-4 | TGTGCCTCCCTCGGGACAGGGGGCGGCGGGGAGCTGTTTTTT | CASLGTGGGGELFF
TRBJ1-2 | - | - | TRBV11-2 | TGTGCCAGCAGCTTAAGATCGGGGGACGCATCGAATAACTATGGCTACACCTTC | CASSLRSGDASNNYGYTF
TRBJ1-1 | - | many | TRBV7-2 | TGTGCCAGCAGCCCGTTAATTCGGGCCACAGCTTTCTTT | CASSPLIRATAFF
TRBJ2-7 | - | many | TRBV6-1 | TGTGCCAGCAGTGAACCCGGTTCATCCTACGAGCAGTACTTC | CASSEPGSSYEQYF
TRBJ1-1 | - | many | TRBV5-5 | TGTGCCAGCAGCTTGCTACTCGTTCCGCTGAACACTGAAGCTTTCTTT | CASSLLLVPLNTEAFF